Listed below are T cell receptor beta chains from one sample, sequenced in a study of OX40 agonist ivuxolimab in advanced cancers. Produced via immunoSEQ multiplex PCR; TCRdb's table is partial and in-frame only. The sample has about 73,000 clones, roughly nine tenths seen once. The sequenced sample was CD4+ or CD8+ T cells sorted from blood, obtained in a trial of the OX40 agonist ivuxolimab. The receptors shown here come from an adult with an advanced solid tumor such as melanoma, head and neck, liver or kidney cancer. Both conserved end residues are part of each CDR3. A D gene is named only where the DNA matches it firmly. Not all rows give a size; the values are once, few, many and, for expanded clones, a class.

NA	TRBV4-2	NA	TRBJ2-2	TGTGCCAGCAGCCAAGATGGAGACAGGGAGGGGACCGGGGAGCTGTTTTTT	CASSQDGDREGTGELFF
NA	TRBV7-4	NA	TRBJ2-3	TGTGCCAGCAGCTTAGACGGCCAGGAGGGTACAGATACGCAGTATTTT	CASSLDGQEGTDTQYF
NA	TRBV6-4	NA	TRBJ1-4	TGTGCCAGCCCGGAGGTTTGTGAAAAACTGTTTTTT	CASPEVCEKLFF
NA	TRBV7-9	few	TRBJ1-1	TGTGCCAGCAGCTTAGGGTACACTGAAGCTTTCTTT	CASSLGYTEAFF
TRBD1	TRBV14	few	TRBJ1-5	TGTGCCAGCAGCCAAGGTAGACAGGGCCCCCCCAATCAGCCCCAGCATTTT	CASSQGRQGPPNQPQHF
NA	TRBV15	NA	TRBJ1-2	TGTGCCACCATCGCGGGTGGGGGACGCCCTAACTATGGCTACACCTTC	CATIAGGGRPNYGYTF
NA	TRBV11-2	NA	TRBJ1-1	TGTGCCAGCAGCATAGAGGGATCCGATGAAGCTTTCTTT	CASSIEGSDEAFF
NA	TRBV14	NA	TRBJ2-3	TGTGCCAGCAGCCCTCCGGGTTCCTCCACAGATACGCAGTATTTT	CASSPPGSSTDTQYF
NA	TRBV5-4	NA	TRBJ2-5	TGTGCCAGCAGCGTGAGGGGGGGCCCGAGAGAAGAGACCCAGTACTTC	CASSVRGGPREETQYF
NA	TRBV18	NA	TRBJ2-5	TGTGCCAGCTCACCCCCACAGGGTTGGGAGACCCAGTACTTC	CASSPPQGWETQYF
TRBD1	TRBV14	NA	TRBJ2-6	TGTGCCAGCAGCCAAGCCGACGCCTGGGACAGCGGCCCCGGGACCGCTGGGGCCAACGTCCTGACTTTC	CASSQADAWDSGPGTAGANVLTF
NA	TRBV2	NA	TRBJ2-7	TGTGCCAGCAGTAAAGATAAGAGCTCCTACGAGCAGTACTTC	CASSKDKSSYEQYF
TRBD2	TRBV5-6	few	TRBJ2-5	TGTGCCAGCAGCTTGGCACCTAGCGGGGCCTCTTTGGGGGAGACCCAGTACTTC	CASSLAPSGASLGETQYF
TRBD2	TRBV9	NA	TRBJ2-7	TGTGCCAGCAGCGCGAACGGGGGGGCCTACGAGCAGTACTTC	CASSANGGAYEQYF
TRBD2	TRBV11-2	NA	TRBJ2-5	TGTGCCAGCAGCTTAGGGACTAGCGGGGTAGAGACCCAGTACTTC	CASSLGTSGVETQYF
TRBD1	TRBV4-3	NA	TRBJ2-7	TGCGCCAGCAGCCAGAGGGACAGGGGCTACGAGCAGTACTTC	CASSQRDRGYEQYF
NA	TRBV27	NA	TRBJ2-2	TGTGCCAGCAGTTTGGGAACCGGGGAGCTGTTTTTT	CASSLGTGELFF
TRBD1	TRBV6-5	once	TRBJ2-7	TGTGCCAGCAGTTACTCCGAAGGACAGGTTTCCTACGAGCAGTACTTC	CASSYSEGQVSYEQYF
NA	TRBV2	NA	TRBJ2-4	TGTGCCAGCACGGACCCGGGGGCCAAAAACATTCAGTACTTC	CASTDPGAKNIQYF
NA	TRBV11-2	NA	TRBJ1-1	TGTGCCAGCAGCTTAGATCAGGGTACTTGGGACGGTGAAGCTTTCTTT	CASSLDQGTWDGEAFF
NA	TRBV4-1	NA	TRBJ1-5	TGCGCCAGCAGCCAAGAGCGTGACGGGGATCAGCCCCAGCATTTT	CASSQERDGDQPQHF
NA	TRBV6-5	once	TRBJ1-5	TGTGCCAGCAGCCCTCACAATCAGCCCCAGCATTTT	CASSPHNQPQHF
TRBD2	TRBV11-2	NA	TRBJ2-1	TGTGCCAGCAGCTTATCCCTAGCGGGGGCTTACAATGAGCAGTTCTTC	CASSLSLAGAYNEQFF
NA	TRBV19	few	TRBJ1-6	TGTGCCAGTAGTATTTCCCAGCTTTCACCCCTCCACTTT	CASSISQLSPLHF
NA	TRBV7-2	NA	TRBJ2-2	TGTGCCAGCAGCTTAGGTGTTATCAGGGGGGCTCACGGGGAGCTGTTTTTT	CASSLGVIRGAHGELFF
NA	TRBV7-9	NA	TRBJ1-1	TGTGCCAGCACCCAAGGGGGGGGGACTGAAGCTTTCTTT	CASTQGGGTEAFF
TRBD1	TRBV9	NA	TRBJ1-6	TGTGCCAGCAGCGACGGTGCAGGGGGGCAAGTTTCACCCCTCCACTTT	CASSDGAGGQVSPLHF
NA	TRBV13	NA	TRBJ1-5	TGTGCCAGCAGCTGGGGCCGTCGGGATCAGCCCCAGCATTTT	CASSWGRRDQPQHF
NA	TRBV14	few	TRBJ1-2	TGTGCCAGCAGCCTGGGCCAAGCCTGGTTCTATGGCTACACCTTC	CASSLGQAWFYGYTF
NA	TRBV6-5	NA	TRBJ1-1	TGTGCCAGCACCATCCGGCAGGGGATCACTGAAGCTTTCTTT	CASTIRQGITEAFF
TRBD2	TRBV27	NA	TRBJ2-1	TGTGCCAGCAGATCACAGCGGGGGGGCCACAATGAGCAGTTCTTC	CASRSQRGGHNEQFF
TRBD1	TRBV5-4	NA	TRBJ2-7	TGTGCCAGCAGCTTGGCGACAGGGGCCGACTACGAGCAGTACTTC	CASSLATGADYEQYF
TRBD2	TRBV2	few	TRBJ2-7	TGTGCCGGCGGTAGCGGGGTCTACGAGCAGTACTTC	CAGGSGVYEQYF
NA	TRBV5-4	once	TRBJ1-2	TGTGCCAGCAGCTCCATCTATGGCTACACCTTC	CASSSIYGYTF
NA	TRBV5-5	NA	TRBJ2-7	TGTGCCAGCAGCTCCACCTACGAGCAGTACTTC	CASSSTYEQYF
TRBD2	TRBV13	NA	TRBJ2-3	TGTGCCAGCAGACTGGTACGGACTAGCGGATTCACAGATACGCAGTATTTT	CASRLVRTSGFTDTQYF
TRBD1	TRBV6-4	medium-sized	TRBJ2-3	TGTGCCAGCAGTGACTCACAGGGGGCAGATACGCAGTATTTT	CASSDSQGADTQYF
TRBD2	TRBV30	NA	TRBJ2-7	TGTGCCTGGAGCCGGAGCGGGGTCGCCTACGAGCAGTACTTC	CAWSRSGVAYEQYF
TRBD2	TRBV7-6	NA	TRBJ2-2	TGTGCCAGCAGCTTAGTAGCGGGGGCTAGCGACACCGGGGAGCTGTTTTTT	CASSLVAGASDTGELFF
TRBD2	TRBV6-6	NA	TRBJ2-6	TGTGCCAGCAGTTTGGGACTAGCGGGGATAACCAACGTCCTGACTTTC	CASSLGLAGITNVLTF
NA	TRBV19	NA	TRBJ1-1	TGTGCCAGTAGTATAAATGCCAGGGTCGTGTCGAGTCTGGCTTTCTTT	CASSINARVVSSLAFF
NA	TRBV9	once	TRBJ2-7	TGTGCCAGCAGCGCACAGGGAAGCTCCTACGAGCAGTACTTC	CASSAQGSSYEQYF
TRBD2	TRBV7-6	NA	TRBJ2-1	TGTGCCAGCAGCTTAGCGTCGGTAGCGGGGGGCCATAACAATGAGCAGTTCTTC	CASSLASVAGGHNNEQFF
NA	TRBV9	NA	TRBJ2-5	TGTGCCAGCAGCGCATACGGGGAGACCCAGTACTTC	CASSAYGETQYF
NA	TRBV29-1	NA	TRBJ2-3	TGCAGCGTGTATGACGGCGGTACGCAGTATTTT	CSVYDGGTQYF
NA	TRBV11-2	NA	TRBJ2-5	TGTGCCAGCAGCTTAGGATTGGCGTGGGCTAGTTTGGTAGAGACCCAGTACTTC	CASSLGLAWASLVETQYF
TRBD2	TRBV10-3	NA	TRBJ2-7	TGTGCCATCGGGGGGGACCGGGACGTGGCCTACGAGCAGTACTTC	CAIGGDRDVAYEQYF
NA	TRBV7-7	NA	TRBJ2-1	TGTGCCAGCAGCTTAGACATCAGCTCCTACAATGAGCAGTTCTTC	CASSLDISSYNEQFF
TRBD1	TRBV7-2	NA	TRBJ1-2	TGTGCCAGCAGCCTAAGACAGGGCGCACATGGCTACACCTTC	CASSLRQGAHGYTF
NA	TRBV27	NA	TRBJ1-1	TGTGCCAGCAGTTTACAGATGAACACTGAAGCTTTCTTT	CASSLQMNTEAFF
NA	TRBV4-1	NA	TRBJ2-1	TGCGCCAGCAGCCCTACCTCGGTATTCGATGAGCAGTTCTTC	CASSPTSVFDEQFF
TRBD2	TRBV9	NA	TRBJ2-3	TGTGCCAGCAGCTACTCCGGGACTAACACAGATACGCAGTATTTT	CASSYSGTNTDTQYF
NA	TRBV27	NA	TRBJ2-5	TGTGCCAGCAGCCCTTCGGCGGAGACCCAGTACTTC	CASSPSAETQYF
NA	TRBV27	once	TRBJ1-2	TGTGCCAGCAGTTCCCCCACAGGGATCGATGGCTACACCTTC	CASSSPTGIDGYTF
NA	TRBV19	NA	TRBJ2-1	TGTGCCAGTAGTTTTAACAATGAGCAGTTCTTC	CASSFNNEQFF
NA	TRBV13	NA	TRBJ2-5	TGTGCCAGCAGCTCGGAGGGACTTCGGTACCAAGAGACCCAGTACTTC	CASSSEGLRYQETQYF
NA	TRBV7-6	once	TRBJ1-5	TGTGCCAGCAGCTTAGGCGCTTTGCAGCCCCAGCATTTT	CASSLGALQPQHF